Listed below are T cell receptor beta chains from one sample, sequenced in a study of OX40 agonist ivuxolimab in advanced cancers. The data were produced by immunoSEQ multiplex PCR, yet TCRdb's version contains in-frame clones alone and is incomplete. There are about 17,000 clones in the sample; over 75% occur only once, and 25% lies in the top ten. The starting material was CD4+ or CD8+ T cells sorted from blood, obtained in a trial of the OX40 agonist ivuxolimab. These receptors were obtained from an adult with an advanced solid tumor such as melanoma, head and neck, liver or kidney cancer. Both conserved end residues are part of each CDR3. Each record gives: V gene, clone size, D gene, J gene, CDR3 protein, CDR3 DNA. D genes are given only for firm matches. Only some rows state a clone size, as once, few, many or a class for expanded clones.

v_call: TRBV10-1; clone_size: once; d_call: -; j_call: TRBJ2-6; cdr3_aa: CASSGSGANVLTF; cdr3_nt: TGCGCCAGCAGTGGCTCTGGGGCCAACGTCCTGACTTTC
v_call: TRBV27; clone_size: large; d_call: -; j_call: TRBJ1-1; cdr3_aa: CASSFQVQGEAFF; cdr3_nt: TGTGCCAGCAGTTTCCAGGTTCAGGGGGAAGCTTTCTTT
v_call: TRBV11-3; clone_size: -; d_call: -; j_call: TRBJ1-2; cdr3_aa: CASIECWGLYGYTF; cdr3_nt: TGTGCCAGCATCGAATGTTGGGGACTCTATGGCTACACCTTC
v_call: TRBV5-5; clone_size: once; d_call: TRBD1; j_call: TRBJ1-1; cdr3_aa: CASSWTGLDTEAFF; cdr3_nt: TGTGCCAGCAGCTGGACAGGGTTGGACACTGAAGCTTTCTTT
v_call: TRBV5-5; clone_size: once; d_call: -; j_call: TRBJ2-7; cdr3_aa: CASSSKTGTLYEQYF; cdr3_nt: TGTGCCAGCAGCTCAAAGACAGGGACTCTATACGAGCAGTACTTC
v_call: TRBV6-5; clone_size: -; d_call: -; j_call: TRBJ2-3; cdr3_aa: CALKDKPLTDTQYF; cdr3_nt: TGTGCGTTGAAGGACAAACCGCTAACAGATACGCAGTATTTT
v_call: TRBV27; clone_size: once; d_call: TRBD1; j_call: TRBJ1-4; cdr3_aa: CASSPLTGVVEKLFF; cdr3_nt: TGTGCCAGCAGCCCCCTGACAGGGGTGGTTGAAAAACTGTTTTTT
v_call: TRBV4-1; clone_size: once; d_call: -; j_call: TRBJ1-5; cdr3_aa: CASSYVDFDQPQHF; cdr3_nt: TGCGCCAGCAGCTACGTCGATTTCGATCAGCCCCAGCATTTT
v_call: TRBV19; clone_size: once; d_call: -; j_call: TRBJ2-3; cdr3_aa: CASSATSTDTQYF; cdr3_nt: TGTGCCAGTAGTGCGACCAGCACAGATACGCAGTATTTT
v_call: TRBV7-3; clone_size: once; d_call: -; j_call: TRBJ2-1; cdr3_aa: CASSSNAPLDHLGNEQFF; cdr3_nt: TGTGCCAGCAGCTCAAACGCCCCTCTAGACCACCTAGGGAATGAGCAGTTCTTC
v_call: TRBV5-1; clone_size: -; d_call: -; j_call: TRBJ1-1; cdr3_aa: CASSLRAGGTEAFF; cdr3_nt: TGCGCCAGCAGCTTAAGGGCGGGGGGTACTGAAGCTTTCTTT
v_call: TRBV7-6; clone_size: -; d_call: -; j_call: TRBJ2-7; cdr3_aa: CASSPRTGYEQYF; cdr3_nt: TGTGCCAGCAGCCCCAGGACGGGGTACGAGCAGTACTTC
v_call: TRBV2; clone_size: few; d_call: TRBD2; j_call: TRBJ2-7; cdr3_aa: CASTLGLAGTSYEQYF; cdr3_nt: TGTGCCAGCACCTTAGGACTAGCGGGGACCTCCTACGAGCAGTACTTC
v_call: TRBV4-1; clone_size: -; d_call: -; j_call: TRBJ1-2; cdr3_aa: CASSPRGVLYGYTF; cdr3_nt: TGCGCCAGCAGCCCGAGGGGGGTCCTCTATGGCTACACCTTC
v_call: TRBV19; clone_size: -; d_call: -; j_call: TRBJ1-4; cdr3_aa: CASSINGEKLFF; cdr3_nt: TGTGCCAGTAGTATTAATGGGGAAAAACTGTTTTTT
v_call: TRBV5-6; clone_size: -; d_call: -; j_call: TRBJ1-4; cdr3_aa: CASSLIATNEKLFF; cdr3_nt: TGTGCCAGCAGCCTGATTGCAACTAATGAAAAACTGTTTTTT
v_call: TRBV14; clone_size: -; d_call: -; j_call: TRBJ2-3; cdr3_aa: CASSQGLLTSSTDTQYF; cdr3_nt: TGTGCCAGCAGCCAAGGTCTTCTAACTAGTAGCACAGATACGCAGTATTTT
v_call: TRBV6-5; clone_size: -; d_call: TRBD1; j_call: TRBJ2-5; cdr3_aa: CATLGTRGGGETQYF; cdr3_nt: TGTGCCACCCTCGGGACAAGAGGGGGCGGAGAGACCCAGTACTTC
v_call: TRBV6-5; clone_size: -; d_call: -; j_call: TRBJ1-2; cdr3_aa: CASSWRQNYGYTF; cdr3_nt: TGTGCCAGCAGTTGGAGACAGAACTATGGCTACACCTTC
v_call: TRBV7-9; clone_size: -; d_call: -; j_call: TRBJ2-7; cdr3_aa: CASSSPALEQYF; cdr3_nt: TGTGCCAGCAGCTCCCCGGCTCTTGAGCAGTACTTC
v_call: TRBV19; clone_size: -; d_call: -; j_call: TRBJ2-1; cdr3_aa: CASSRTANLNEQFF; cdr3_nt: TGTGCCAGTAGTAGGACGGCCAACCTCAATGAGCAGTTCTTC
v_call: TRBV19; clone_size: -; d_call: -; j_call: TRBJ1-2; cdr3_aa: CASSTGVYAYTF; cdr3_nt: TGTGCCAGTAGTACGGGAGTGTATGCCTACACCTTC
v_call: TRBV6-1; clone_size: -; d_call: TRBD1; j_call: TRBJ2-7; cdr3_aa: CASSDRQGQFVEQYF; cdr3_nt: TGTGCCAGCAGTGATCGACAGGGGCAGTTTGTTGAGCAGTACTTC
v_call: TRBV7-6; clone_size: -; d_call: TRBD1; j_call: TRBJ2-7; cdr3_aa: CASSPDRVRHEQYF; cdr3_nt: TGTGCCAGCAGCCCAGACAGGGTACGGCACGAGCAGTACTTC
v_call: TRBV9; clone_size: -; d_call: TRBD1; j_call: TRBJ2-1; cdr3_aa: CASSAPRTGLNNEQFF; cdr3_nt: TGTGCCAGCAGTGCACCCAGGACAGGCCTGAACAATGAGCAGTTCTTC